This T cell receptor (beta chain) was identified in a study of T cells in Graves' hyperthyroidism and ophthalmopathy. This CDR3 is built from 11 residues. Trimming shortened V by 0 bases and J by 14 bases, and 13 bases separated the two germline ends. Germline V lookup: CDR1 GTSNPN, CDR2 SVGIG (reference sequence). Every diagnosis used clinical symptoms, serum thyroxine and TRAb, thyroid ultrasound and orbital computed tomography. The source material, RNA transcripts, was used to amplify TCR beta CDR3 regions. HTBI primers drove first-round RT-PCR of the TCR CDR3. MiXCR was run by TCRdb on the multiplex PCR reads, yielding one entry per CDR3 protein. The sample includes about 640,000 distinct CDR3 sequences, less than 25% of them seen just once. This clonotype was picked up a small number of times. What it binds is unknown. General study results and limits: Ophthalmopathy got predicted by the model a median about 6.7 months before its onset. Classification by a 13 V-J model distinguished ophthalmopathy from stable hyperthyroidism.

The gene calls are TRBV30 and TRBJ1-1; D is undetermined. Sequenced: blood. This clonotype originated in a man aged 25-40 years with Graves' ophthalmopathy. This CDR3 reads CAWSVSGFAFF. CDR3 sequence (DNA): TGTGCCTGGAGTGTTTCTGGGTTTGCCTTCTTT.